This is a list of T cell receptor beta chains from one sample in a study of blood T cell repertoires in COVID-19. TCRdb keeps only in-frame clones here, not all; method: immunoSEQ multiplex PCR. Of over 120,000 clones in the sample, over 75% are singletons; the top ten hold around 3.2%. Sequencing was performed on PBMCs or T cells enriched from blood (not recorded which). Source of these receptors: a woman between 50 and 59 years old who had recovered from COVID-19. The CDR3 runs from the conserved cysteine through the conserved F or W. The D gene is left open where the match is weak. Some rows have no size entry. The others give once, few or many, or a class for an expanded clone.

.,.,TRBV12-3/TRBV12-4,TRBJ2-1,TGTGCCAGCACCTTTAGCAATGAGCAGTTCTTC,CASTFSNEQFF
.,.,TRBV5-4,TRBJ2-1,TGTGCCAGCAGCTTGGCTAGGAGCTACAATGAGCAGTTCTTC,CASSLARSYNEQFF
.,few,TRBV2,TRBJ2-3,TGTGCCAGCACCACCGGAGTTCCGACAGATACGCAGTATTTT,CASTTGVPTDTQYF
.,.,TRBV5-1,TRBJ1-4,TGCGCCAGCAGCTCGGACTGGCAGGAAAAACTGTTTTTT,CASSSDWQEKLFF
TRBD1,.,TRBV10-1,TRBJ1-4,TGCGCCAGCAGAGGCGGACAGGGCTTTGAAAAACTGTTTTTT,CASRGGQGFEKLFF
TRBD1,.,TRBV4-1,TRBJ2-1,TGCGCCAGCAGCAAAAACAGGGGCTCCTACAATGAGCAGTTCTTC,CASSKNRGSYNEQFF
.,.,TRBV5-6,TRBJ1-1,TGTGCCAGCAGCTCGGGTGTGAGCCCGAACACTGAAGCTTTCTTT,CASSSGVSPNTEAFF
.,few,TRBV7-6,TRBJ2-7,TGTGCCAGCAGCCCCTACCCCGCGGACGAGCAGTACTTC,CASSPYPADEQYF
.,.,TRBV11-3,TRBJ2-5,TGTGCCAGCAGCCTGGGGACTGTCGTAGGGACCCAGTACTTC,CASSLGTVVGTQYF
.,.,TRBV25-1,TRBJ1-2,TGTGCCAGCAGTGACGGGTATGGCTACACCTTC,CASSDGYGYTF
.,.,TRBV12-3/TRBV12-4,TRBJ1-2,TGTGCCAGCAGTTCCCAACCGGGCTATGGCTACACCTTC,CASSSQPGYGYTF
TRBD2,.,TRBV5-4,TRBJ2-1,TGTGCCAGCAGCAGGACTAGCGGGGGGGCCGGTTACAATGAGCAGTTCTTC,CASSRTSGGAGYNEQFF
.,.,TRBV7-3,TRBJ2-1,TGTGCCAGCAGCTTAATGGCGGGACGTAAGAACAATGAGCAGTTCTTC,CASSLMAGRKNNEQFF
TRBD1,.,TRBV18,TRBJ2-2,TGTGCCAGCTCACCACTTGGGACAGGGTGGACCGGGGAGCTGTTTTTT,CASSPLGTGWTGELFF
TRBD2,.,TRBV27,TRBJ2-5,TGTGCCAGCAGCTATGGGACTAGCAATCGGGAGACCCAGTACTTC,CASSYGTSNRETQYF
.,.,TRBV5-6,TRBJ1-2,TGTGCCAGCAGCCCCCCGGACACTCGCTATGGCTACACCTTC,CASSPPDTRYGYTF
TRBD2,.,TRBV10-3,TRBJ2-5,TGTGCCATCAGTGAGTCCGGTACTAGCGGGGGGGGCCGCCGAGAGACCCAGTACTTC,CAISESGTSGGGRRETQYF
.,few,TRBV3-1/TRBV3-2,TRBJ2-2,TGTGCCAGCAGCCAAGACTCTAGAGGAACCGGGGAGCTGTTTTTT,CASSQDSRGTGELFF
.,.,TRBV6-5,TRBJ2-2,TGTGCCAGCAACCGTCCAGGGGAAACCGGGGAGCTGTTTTTT,CASNRPGETGELFF
TRBD1,.,TRBV27,TRBJ1-1,TGTGCCAGCAGTTTCGACAGGGGTACTGAAGCTTTCTTT,CASSFDRGTEAFF
TRBD1,.,TRBV27,TRBJ2-5,TGTGCCAGCAGTCGAAACAGGGGGGATGGAGAGACCCAGTACTTC,CASSRNRGDGETQYF
TRBD1,.,TRBV13,TRBJ1-2,TGTGCCAGCAGCCACCCGGGACAGAACTATGGCTACACCTTC,CASSHPGQNYGYTF
.,.,TRBV7-6,TRBJ1-6,TGTGCCAGCAGCCCCTTTACAGGGACCAATTCACCCCTCCACTTT,CASSPFTGTNSPLHF
.,.,TRBV28,TRBJ1-4,TGTGCCAGCAGTACTGATAATGAAAAACTGTTTTTT,CASSTDNEKLFF
.,.,TRBV11-2,TRBJ2-7,TGTGCCAGCAGCTTAGTACAGATAACCTACGAGCAGTACTTC,CASSLVQITYEQYF
.,.,TRBV19,TRBJ2-4,TGTGCCAGTAGTATTACAAGGGGTAAGGACATTCAGTACTTC,CASSITRGKDIQYF
TRBD1,few,TRBV25-1,TRBJ1-2,TGTGCCAGCAGTGCGACAGGGGTTGGCTACACCTTC,CASSATGVGYTF
TRBD2,.,TRBV5-4,TRBJ2-1,TGTGCCAGCAGCTTGGGTACACTAGCGGGGAGCTCCTACAATGAGCAGTTCTTC,CASSLGTLAGSSYNEQFF
.,many,TRBV30,TRBJ1-2,TGTGCCTGGAGTGTACGGGGGGGGGCGAACTATGGCTACACCTTC,CAWSVRGGANYGYTF
TRBD2,.,TRBV7-3,TRBJ2-3,TGTGCCAGCAGCGCCGTACTAGCGGGGGGGTCAGATACGCAGTATTTT,CASSAVLAGGSDTQYF
.,.,TRBV5-1,TRBJ1-2,TGCGCCAGCAGCGAGACAGTTAACTATGGCTACACCTTC,CASSETVNYGYTF
TRBD1,.,TRBV18,TRBJ1-4,TGTGCCAGCTCACCTAGGGGACAGGCAGCTAATGAAAAACTGTTTTTT,CASSPRGQAANEKLFF
.,many,TRBV7-9,TRBJ2-2,TGTGCCAGCAGCCCGCCAGAGAACACCGGGGAGCTGTTTTTT,CASSPPENTGELFF
TRBD1,.,TRBV11-3,TRBJ2-7,TGTGCCAGCACTCGGACAGGGGGAGACTACGAGCAGTACTTC,CASTRTGGDYEQYF
TRBD2,.,TRBV3-1/TRBV3-2,TRBJ2-5,TGTGCCAGCAGCCACCGAGGGACTAGCGGGGGGGAGGTTCAAGAGACCCAGTACTTC,CASSHRGTSGGEVQETQYF
.,few,TRBV7-9,TRBJ1-6,TGTGCCAGCAGCAAAGGGACTTCCTATAATTCACCCCTCCACTTT,CASSKGTSYNSPLHF
.,.,TRBV3-1/TRBV3-2,TRBJ1-2,TGTGCCAGCAGCCAAAGCGGGCCGTATGGCTACACCTTC,CASSQSGPYGYTF
TRBD1,.,TRBV9,TRBJ2-3,TGTGCCAGCAGCGTAGCAGGGGGCGGACGCACAGATACGCAGTATTTT,CASSVAGGGRTDTQYF
TRBD1,.,TRBV24-1,TRBJ2-2,TGTGCCACCAGTGTGGACAGGGGCCGCACCGGGGAGCTGTTTTTT,CATSVDRGRTGELFF
TRBD1,few,TRBV29-1,TRBJ1-3,TGCAGCGTTGAAAGGGGGCTTGAAGGCACCATATATTTT,CSVERGLEGTIYF
.,many,TRBV4-1,TRBJ1-1,TGCGCCAGCAGCCAATTACGGGAGGGTTCCACTGAAGCTTTCTTT,CASSQLREGSTEAFF
.,.,TRBV3-1/TRBV3-2,TRBJ1-1,TGTGCCAGCAGCACCCCGGGACACCTGAACACTGAAGCTTTCTTT,CASSTPGHLNTEAFF
.,.,TRBV7-7,TRBJ2-5,TGTGCCAGCAGCTTAGGAACTAGCTGGCAAGAGACCCAGTACTTC,CASSLGTSWQETQYF